This T cell receptor (beta chain) emerged from a study of T cell repertoires in cytomegalovirus infection. Study-level points and caveats: Summed frequency of shared TCR beta families picked out CMV carriers who also had the relevant HLA.

This clonotype has just a few counts. What it binds is unknown. Germline CDR1 reads SGHAT; CDR2 reads FQNNGV. The CDR3 is 14 residues long. J was trimmed by 5 bases and V by 6 bases; bases with no gene match: 6. Each CDR3 protein gets one entry after TCRdb re-called the reads with MiXCR. The sample gives some 250,000 distinct CDR3 sequences, approximately 9% of which show up once; less than 15% is in the top ten. The clonotype was recovered from a human donor in good health (CMV status not recorded). Some clones in this sample may be carry-over from other donors' samples. The chain joins TRBV11-2 to TRBJ2-1, with TRBD2 matching 8 bases. The sequenced material came from PBMCs. The CDR3: CASREREMDNEQFF. Here the CDR3 DNA reads TGTGCCAGCAGAGAGCGGGAGATGGACAATGAGCAGTTCTTC.